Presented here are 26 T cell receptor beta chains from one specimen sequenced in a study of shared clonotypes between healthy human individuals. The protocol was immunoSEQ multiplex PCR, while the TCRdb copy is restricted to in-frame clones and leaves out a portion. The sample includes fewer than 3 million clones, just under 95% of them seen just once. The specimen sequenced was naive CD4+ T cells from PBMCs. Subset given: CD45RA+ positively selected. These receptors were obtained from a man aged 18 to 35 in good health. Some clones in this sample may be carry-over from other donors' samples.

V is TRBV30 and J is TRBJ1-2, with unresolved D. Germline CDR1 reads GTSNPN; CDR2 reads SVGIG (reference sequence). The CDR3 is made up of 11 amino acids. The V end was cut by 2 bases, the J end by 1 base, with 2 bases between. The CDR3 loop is CAWSSNYGYTF. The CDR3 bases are TGTGCCTGGAGTAGTAACTATGGCTACACCTTC.

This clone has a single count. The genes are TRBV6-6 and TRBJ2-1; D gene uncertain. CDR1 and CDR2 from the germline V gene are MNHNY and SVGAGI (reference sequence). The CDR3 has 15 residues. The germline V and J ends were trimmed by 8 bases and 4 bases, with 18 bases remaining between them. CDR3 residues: CASSRDLTSYNEQFF. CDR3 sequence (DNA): TGTGCCAGCTCCCGCGACCTTACATCTTACAATGAGCAGTTCTTC.

As DNA, the CDR3 is TGTGCCAGCAGTGAGGGGGGGACACCGGGGCTCCCGCAGTACTTC. Protein product: CASSEGGTPGLPQYF. The chain couples TRBV6-1 to TRBJ2-7; a possible D gene is TRBD2 (7 bases). With 3 bases removed from V and 9 bases from J, the gap between germline ends came to 21 bases. The length of the CDR3 is 15 residues. Germline lookup yields CDR1 MNHNS and CDR2 SASEGT.

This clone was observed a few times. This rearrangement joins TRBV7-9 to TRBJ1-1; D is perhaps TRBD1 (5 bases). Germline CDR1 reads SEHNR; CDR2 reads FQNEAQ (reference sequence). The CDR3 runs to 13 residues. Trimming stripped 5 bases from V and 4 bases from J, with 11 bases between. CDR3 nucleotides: TGTGCCAGCAGCCCTCGGGACCTCACTGAAGCTTTCTTT. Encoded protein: CASSPRDLTEAFF.

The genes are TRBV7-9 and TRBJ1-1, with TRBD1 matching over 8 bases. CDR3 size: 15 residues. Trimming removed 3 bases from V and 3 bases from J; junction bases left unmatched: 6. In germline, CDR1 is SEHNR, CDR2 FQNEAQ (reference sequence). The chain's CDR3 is CASSFFQGADTEAFF. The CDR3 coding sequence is TGTGCCAGCAGCTTCTTTCAGGGGGCGGACACTGAAGCTTTCTTT.

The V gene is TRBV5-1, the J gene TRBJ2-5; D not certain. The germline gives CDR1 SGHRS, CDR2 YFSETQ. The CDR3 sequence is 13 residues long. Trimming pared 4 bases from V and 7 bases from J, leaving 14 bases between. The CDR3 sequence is CASSTIQEGTQYF. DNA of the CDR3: TGCGCCAGCAGCACCATCCAAGAAGGGACCCAGTACTTC.

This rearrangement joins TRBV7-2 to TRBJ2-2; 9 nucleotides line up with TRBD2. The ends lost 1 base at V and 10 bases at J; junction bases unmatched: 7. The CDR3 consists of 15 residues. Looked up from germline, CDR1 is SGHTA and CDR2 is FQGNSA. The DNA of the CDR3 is TGTGCCAGCAGCTTAGGGTTAGCGGGGGCCTCGGAGCTGTTTTTT. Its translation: CASSLGLAGASELFF.

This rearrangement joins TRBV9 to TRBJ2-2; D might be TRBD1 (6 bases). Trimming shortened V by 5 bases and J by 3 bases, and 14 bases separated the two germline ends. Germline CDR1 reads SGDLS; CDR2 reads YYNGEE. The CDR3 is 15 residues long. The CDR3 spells CASSEQGRDTGELFF. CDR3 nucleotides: TGTGCCAGCAGTGAACAGGGTAGGGACACCGGGGAGCTGTTTTTT.

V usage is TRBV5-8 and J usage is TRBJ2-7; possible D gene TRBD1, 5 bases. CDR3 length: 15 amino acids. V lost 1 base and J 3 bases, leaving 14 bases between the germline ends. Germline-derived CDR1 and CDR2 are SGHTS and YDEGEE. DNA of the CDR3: TGTGCCAGCAGCTTGCGGCAGGGAAGAATCTACGAGCAGTACTTC. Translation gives CASSLRQGRIYEQYF.

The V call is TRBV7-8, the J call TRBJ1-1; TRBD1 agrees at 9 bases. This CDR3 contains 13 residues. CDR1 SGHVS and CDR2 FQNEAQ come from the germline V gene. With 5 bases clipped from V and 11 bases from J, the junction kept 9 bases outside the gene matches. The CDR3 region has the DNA TGTGCCAGCAGCCTTGGACAGGGGCGGTTGGCTTTCTTT. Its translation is CASSLGQGRLAFF.

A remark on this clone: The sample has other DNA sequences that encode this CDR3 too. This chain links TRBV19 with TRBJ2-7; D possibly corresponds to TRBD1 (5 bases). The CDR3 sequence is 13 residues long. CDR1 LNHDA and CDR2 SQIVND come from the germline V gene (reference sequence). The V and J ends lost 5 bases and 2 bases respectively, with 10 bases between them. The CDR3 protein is CASSLQGTYEQYF. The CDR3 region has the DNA TGTGCCAGTAGTTTGCAGGGCACCTACGAGCAGTACTTC.

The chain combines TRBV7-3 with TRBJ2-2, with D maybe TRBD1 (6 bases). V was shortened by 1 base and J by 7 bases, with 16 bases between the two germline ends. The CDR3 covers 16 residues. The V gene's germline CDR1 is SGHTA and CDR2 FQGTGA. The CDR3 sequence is CASSLIPGQAGGELFF. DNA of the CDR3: TGTGCCAGCAGCTTAATCCCGGGACAAGCCGGCGGGGAGCTGTTTTTT.

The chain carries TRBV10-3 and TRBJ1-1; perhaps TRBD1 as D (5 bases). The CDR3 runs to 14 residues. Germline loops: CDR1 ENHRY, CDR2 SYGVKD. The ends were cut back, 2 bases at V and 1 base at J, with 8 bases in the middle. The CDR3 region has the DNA TGTGCCATCAGTGAGGACAGAACGAACACTGAAGCTTTCTTT. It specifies CAISEDRTNTEAFF.

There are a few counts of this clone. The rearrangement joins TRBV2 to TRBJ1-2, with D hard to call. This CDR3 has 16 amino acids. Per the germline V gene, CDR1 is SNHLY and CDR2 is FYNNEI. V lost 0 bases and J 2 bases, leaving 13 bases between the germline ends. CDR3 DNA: TGTGCCAGCAGTGAAGCGTCAGGCAGAGCCAACTATGGCTACACCTTC. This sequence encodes CASSEASGRANYGYTF.

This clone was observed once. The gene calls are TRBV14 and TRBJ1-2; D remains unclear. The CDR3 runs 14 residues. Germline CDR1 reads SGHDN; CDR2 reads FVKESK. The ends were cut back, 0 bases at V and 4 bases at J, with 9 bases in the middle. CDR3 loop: CASSQDLGSYGYTF. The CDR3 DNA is TGTGCCAGCAGCCAAGATCTGGGAAGCTATGGCTACACCTTC.

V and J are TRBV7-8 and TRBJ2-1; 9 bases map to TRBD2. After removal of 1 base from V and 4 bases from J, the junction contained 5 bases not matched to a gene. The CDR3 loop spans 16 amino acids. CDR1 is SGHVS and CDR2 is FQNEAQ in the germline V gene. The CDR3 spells CASSLEASGTYNEQFF. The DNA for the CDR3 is TGTGCCAGCAGCTTAGAGGCTAGCGGGACTTACAATGAGCAGTTCTTC.

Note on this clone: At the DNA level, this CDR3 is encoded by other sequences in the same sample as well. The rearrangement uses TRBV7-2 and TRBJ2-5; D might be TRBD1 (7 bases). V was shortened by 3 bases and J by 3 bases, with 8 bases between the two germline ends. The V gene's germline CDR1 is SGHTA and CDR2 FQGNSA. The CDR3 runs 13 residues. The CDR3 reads CASSFRGEETQYF. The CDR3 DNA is TGTGCCAGCAGCTTCAGGGGGGAAGAGACCCAGTACTTC.

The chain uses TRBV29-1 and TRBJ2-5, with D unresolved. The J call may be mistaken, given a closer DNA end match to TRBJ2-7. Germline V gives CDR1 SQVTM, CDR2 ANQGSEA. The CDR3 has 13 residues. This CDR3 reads CSVEDPPPYEQYF. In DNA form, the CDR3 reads TGCAGCGTTGAAGATCCCCCACCTTACGAGCAGTACTTC.

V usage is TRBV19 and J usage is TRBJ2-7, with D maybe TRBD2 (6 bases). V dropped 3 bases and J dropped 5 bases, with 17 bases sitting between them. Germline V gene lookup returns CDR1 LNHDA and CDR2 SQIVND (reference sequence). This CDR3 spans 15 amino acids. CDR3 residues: CASSIRGGFGNEQYF. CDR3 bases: TGTGCCAGTAGTATTCGTGGAGGGTTCGGAAACGAGCAGTACTTC.

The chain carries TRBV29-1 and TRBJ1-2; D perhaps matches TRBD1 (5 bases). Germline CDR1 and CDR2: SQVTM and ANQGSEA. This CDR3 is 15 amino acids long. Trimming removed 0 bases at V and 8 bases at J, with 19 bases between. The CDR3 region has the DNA TGCAGCGTTGAAGATAAGGGGCTGATGTTCGGAGGCTACACCTTC. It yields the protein CSVEDKGLMFGGYTF.

CDR3 loop: CASSESIRTRSSPSARGGELFF. CDR3 nucleotide sequence: TGCGCCAGCAGTGAGTCGATACGCACCAGGTCCAGTCCCAGCGCCCGGGGCGGGGAGCTGTTTTTT. The gene calls are TRBV10-2 and TRBJ2-2; the D gene is possibly TRBD2 (5 bases). The CDR3 has 22 residues. Germline assignment: CDR1 WSHSY and CDR2 SAAADI. Trimming pared 0 bases from V and 7 bases from J, leaving 33 bases between.

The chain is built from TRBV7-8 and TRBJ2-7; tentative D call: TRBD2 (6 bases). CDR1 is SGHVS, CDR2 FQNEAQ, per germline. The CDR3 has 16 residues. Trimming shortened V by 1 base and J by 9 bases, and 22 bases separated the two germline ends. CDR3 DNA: TGTGCCAGCAGCTTAGAGGCGACACAAGCAATCGGGGGGCAGTACTTC. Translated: CASSLEATQAIGGQYF.

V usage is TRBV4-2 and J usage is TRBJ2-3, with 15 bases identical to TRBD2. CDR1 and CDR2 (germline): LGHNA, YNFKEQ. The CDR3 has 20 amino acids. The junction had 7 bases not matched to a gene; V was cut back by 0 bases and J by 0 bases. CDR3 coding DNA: TGTGCCAGCAGCCAAGATCGGGGGACTAGCGGGAGGCCAAGCACAGATACGCAGTATTTT. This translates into CASSQDRGTSGRPSTDTQYF.

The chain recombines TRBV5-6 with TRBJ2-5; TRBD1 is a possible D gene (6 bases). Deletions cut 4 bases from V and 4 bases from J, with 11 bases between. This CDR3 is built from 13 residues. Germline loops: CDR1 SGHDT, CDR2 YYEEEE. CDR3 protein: CASSARGGETQYF. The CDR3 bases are TGTGCCAGCAGCGCCAGGGGTGGAGAGACCCAGTACTTC.

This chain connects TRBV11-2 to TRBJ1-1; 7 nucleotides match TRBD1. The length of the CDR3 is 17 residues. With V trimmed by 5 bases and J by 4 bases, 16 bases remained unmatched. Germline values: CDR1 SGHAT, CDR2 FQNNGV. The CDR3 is CASSPTPRYRGATEAFF. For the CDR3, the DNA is TGTGCCAGCAGCCCTACACCCCGGTACAGGGGTGCCACTGAAGCTTTCTTT.

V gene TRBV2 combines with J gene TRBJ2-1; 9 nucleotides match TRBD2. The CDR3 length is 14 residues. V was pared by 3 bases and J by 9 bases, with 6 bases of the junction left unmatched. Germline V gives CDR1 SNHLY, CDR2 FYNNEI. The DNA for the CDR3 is TGTGCCAGCAGTGAGCGGGAGGGCCTTAGTGAGCAGTTCTTC. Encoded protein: CASSEREGLSEQFF.